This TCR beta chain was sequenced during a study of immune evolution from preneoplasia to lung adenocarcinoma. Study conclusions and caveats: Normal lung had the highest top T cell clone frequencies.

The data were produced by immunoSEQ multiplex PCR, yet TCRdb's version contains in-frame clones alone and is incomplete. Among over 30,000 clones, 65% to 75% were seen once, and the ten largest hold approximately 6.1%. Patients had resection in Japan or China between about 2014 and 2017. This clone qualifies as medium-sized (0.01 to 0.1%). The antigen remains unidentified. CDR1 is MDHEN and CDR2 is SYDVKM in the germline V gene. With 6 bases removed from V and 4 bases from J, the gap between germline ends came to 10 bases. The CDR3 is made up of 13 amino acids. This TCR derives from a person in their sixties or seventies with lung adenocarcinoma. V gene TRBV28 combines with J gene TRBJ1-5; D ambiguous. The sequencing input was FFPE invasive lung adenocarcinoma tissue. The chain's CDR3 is CASSPTRNQPQHF. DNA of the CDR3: TGTGCCAGCAGCCCGACAAGGAATCAGCCCCAGCATTTT.